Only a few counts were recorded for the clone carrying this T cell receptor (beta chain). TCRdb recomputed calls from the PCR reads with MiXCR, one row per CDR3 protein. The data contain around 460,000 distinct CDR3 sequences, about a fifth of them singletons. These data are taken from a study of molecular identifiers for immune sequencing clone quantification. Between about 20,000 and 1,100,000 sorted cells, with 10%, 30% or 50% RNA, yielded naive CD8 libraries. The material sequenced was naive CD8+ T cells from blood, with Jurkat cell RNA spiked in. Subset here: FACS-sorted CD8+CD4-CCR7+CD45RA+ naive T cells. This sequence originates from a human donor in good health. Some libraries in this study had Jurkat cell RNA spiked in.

CDR3 amino acids: CASSLAGGNSYEQYF. CDR3 coding DNA: TGTGCCAGCAGCTTAGCCGGGGGGAACTCCTACGAGCAGTACTTC. The gene calls are TRBV11-2 and TRBJ2-7, with 7 nucleotides matching TRBD2. The CDR3 consists of 15 residues. Per the germline V gene, CDR1 is SGHAT and CDR2 is FQNNGV. Trimming at V came to 1 base and at J to 0 bases, leaving 3 bases not matched to a gene.